Each of the 21 T cell receptor beta chains below was sequenced from the same sample in a study of shared clonotypes between healthy human individuals. Some clones are missing from TCRdb's copy, which holds only in-frame ones; the method was immunoSEQ multiplex PCR. The data hold about 2.4 million clones, with under 95% observed a single time. Sequencing was performed on naive CD4+ T cells from PBMCs. Described subset: CD45RA+ positively selected. All receptors come from a man aged 18 to 30 in good health. Some clones in this sample may be carry-over from other donors' samples.

This chain joins TRBV5-1 and TRBJ2-1; TRBD2 matches at 14 bases. The length of the CDR3 is 15 residues. V gave up 7 bases and J gave up 8 bases; unmatched junction bases: 8. Germline-derived CDR1 and CDR2 are SGHRS and YFSETQ. This CDR3 is CASGGLAGDFHEQFF. In DNA form, the CDR3 reads TGCGCCAGCGGGGGACTAGCGGGAGATTTTCATGAGCAGTTCTTC.

About this clone itself: Other DNA sequences in the same sample also yield this CDR3. The chain carries TRBV5-1 and TRBJ2-2, with 7 bases aligning to TRBD1. The J segment lost 1 base and the V segment lost 1 base, leaving 1 base of the junction unmatched. The germline V gene has CDR1 SGHRS and CDR2 YFSETQ. The CDR3 runs to 15 residues. The CDR3 region is CASSLQGVNTGELFF. DNA for the CDR3: TGCGCCAGCAGCTTGCAGGGGGTGAACACCGGGGAGCTGTTTTTT.

The rearrangement joins TRBV5-4 to TRBJ2-7; 13 bases are shared with TRBD2. The length of the CDR3 is 15 residues. Germline V gives CDR1 SGHNT, CDR2 YYREEE (reference sequence). V was clipped by 4 bases and J by 2 bases; unmatched bases: 3. CDR3 loop: CASSRTSGGTYEQYF. Here the CDR3 DNA reads TGTGCCAGCAGCCGGACTAGCGGGGGCACCTACGAGCAGTACTTC.

The chain carries TRBV10-1 and TRBJ1-1; 7 nucleotides agree with TRBD1. Germline trimming cut 4 bases from V and 5 bases from J; bases unmatched to any gene: 4. CDR3 length: 13 residues. Germline V gene sequence: CDR1 WNHNN, CDR2 SYGVQD (reference sequence). CDR3 DNA sequence: TGCGCCAGCAGTGGACAGGGAGGGACTGAAGCTTTCTTT. Its protein is CASSGQGGTEAFF.

The CDR3 reads CASSSPRVGLGYGYTF. CDR3 nucleotide sequence: TGTGCCAGCAGTTCCCCCCGGGTGGGCCTAGGCTATGGCTACACCTTC. The gene calls are TRBV28 and TRBJ1-2; the D is unclear. The CDR3 has 16 amino acids. Trimming took off 4 bases at V and 4 bases at J, with 19 bases between the two ends. Germline CDR1 and CDR2: MDHEN and SYDVKM.

This clone has a single count. The chain joins TRBV28 to TRBJ1-1; D remains unclear. Germline CDR1 is MDHEN and CDR2 is SYDVKM. V gave up 1 base and J gave up 1 base, with 10 bases separating them. This CDR3 is built from 15 residues. The CDR3 here is CASSLSTPGNTEAFF. In DNA form, the CDR3 reads TGTGCCAGCAGTTTATCCACTCCTGGGAACACTGAAGCTTTCTTT.

V is TRBV28 and J is TRBJ1-2, with a weak D call TRBD1 (6 bases). Germline V gene lookup returns CDR1 MDHEN and CDR2 SYDVKM. The CDR3 spans 15 residues. Trimming pared 3 bases from V and 5 bases from J, leaving 16 bases between. For the CDR3, the DNA is TGTGCCAGCAGTTTTCTTGAGGTCGGACAGTATGGCTACACCTTC. As protein: CASSFLEVGQYGYTF.

This clone appeared a single time. The genes are TRBV5-1 and TRBJ2-7, with D perhaps matching TRBD1 (6 bases). From germline, CDR1 is SGHRS and CDR2 YFSETQ. The V gene lost 4 bases and the J gene lost 4 bases, with 18 bases spanning the gap. This CDR3 region has 15 residues. CDR3 residues: CASSLKDSESYEQYF. The CDR3 nucleotides read TGCGCCAGCAGCCTGAAGGACAGCGAAAGTTACGAGCAGTACTTC.

The chain joins TRBV7-3 to TRBJ2-1; 13 bases match TRBD2. With 2 bases clipped from V and 8 bases from J, the junction kept 21 bases outside the gene matches. Per the germline V gene, CDR1 is SGHTA and CDR2 is FQGTGA. The CDR3 runs 21 residues. The CDR3 is CASSLQSRAVRTSGSRDEQFF. In DNA form, the CDR3 reads TGTGCCAGCAGCTTACAGAGTCGGGCAGTCAGGACTAGCGGGAGTCGGGATGAGCAGTTCTTC.

The chain links TRBV7-9 to TRBJ2-7, with D tentatively TRBD1 or TRBD2 (5 bases each). Germline-derived CDR1 and CDR2 are SEHNR and FQNEAQ (reference sequence). The germline V and J ends were trimmed by 1 base and 5 bases, with 9 bases remaining between them. This CDR3 comprises 13 residues. The CDR3 DNA reads as TGTGCCAGCAGCTTAGTAGGGACCCACGAGCAGTACTTC. It translates to CASSLVGTHEQYF.

The chain recombines TRBV5-8 with TRBJ1-5; D gene uncertain. V was cut by 4 bases and J by 7 bases, with 15 bases left in between. In germline, CDR1 is SGHTS, CDR2 YDEGEE. The CDR3 spans 14 residues. The CDR3 is CASSPTEGWQPQHF. The CDR3 region has the DNA TGTGCCAGCAGCCCAACGGAGGGTTGGCAGCCCCAGCATTTT.

The V and J genes are TRBV28 and TRBJ1-2; 11 positions agree with TRBD1. Trimming took 2 bases from V and 4 from J; bases not matched to a gene: 6. CDR3 length equals 16 residues. Germline CDR1 is MDHEN and CDR2 is SYDVKM. Here the CDR3 DNA reads TGTGCCAGCAGTTTAAATGATGGACAGGGGGCCTATGGCTACACCTTC. Translating it yields CASSLNDGQGAYGYTF.

The chain employs TRBV6-5 and TRBJ2-1; 13 bases are a match to TRBD2. CDR3 length: 14 residues. V dropped 6 bases and J dropped 14; count of bases not matched to a gene: 10. Germline V gives CDR1 MNHEY, CDR2 SVGAGI. The CDR3 here is CASSSPGLAGSEFF. CDR3 DNA: TGTGCCAGCAGCAGTCCGGGACTAGCGGGATCTGAGTTCTTC.

J is TRBJ2-6 and V is TRBV6-4, with TRBD1 matching over 9 bases. V trimming: 3 bases; J trimming: 2 bases; junction bases outside the gene matches: 5. The CDR3 contains 17 residues. From germline, CDR1 is MRHNA and CDR2 SNTAGT. This CDR3 is CASSESGTGTGANVLTF. CDR3 DNA sequence: TGTGCCAGCAGTGAGTCCGGGACAGGGACTGGGGCCAACGTCCTGACTTTC.

The chain uses TRBV10-1 and TRBJ1-4; D call uncertain. The CDR3 is 12 residues long. With 8 bases removed from V and 0 bases from J, the gap between germline ends came to 4 bases. The germline gives CDR1 WNHNN, CDR2 SYGVQD (reference sequence). The CDR3 region is CASSATNEKLFF. CDR3 DNA sequence: TGCGCCAGCTCGGCAACTAATGAAAAACTGTTTTTT.

The chain employs TRBV18 and TRBJ2-7; 11 nucleotides agree with TRBD2. Germline V gives CDR1 KGHSH, CDR2 LQKENI. Trimming removed 1 base from V and 3 bases from J; junction bases left unmatched: 2. The CDR3 runs to 15 residues. The CDR3 region is CASSPLTSGSYEQYF. Written as DNA, the CDR3 is TGTGCCAGCTCACCACTTACTAGCGGGAGCTACGAGCAGTACTTC.

The table lists this clone with a few counts. The rearrangement joins TRBV15 to TRBJ1-5; D uncertain. V lost 1 base to trimming and J lost 5 bases, with 3 bases between them. The CDR3 is 12 amino acids. The germline CDR1 and CDR2 sequences are LNHNV and YYDKDF (reference sequence). CDR3 protein: CATSRAYQPQHF. In nucleotides, the CDR3 is TGTGCCACCAGCAGAGCGTATCAGCCCCAGCATTTT.

The rearrangement uses TRBV7-3 and TRBJ2-3, with TRBD2 matching over 10 bases. Germline V lookup: CDR1 SGHTA, CDR2 FQGTGA. CDR3 length: 16 amino acids. The trim removed 2 bases at V and 5 bases at J, leaving 7 bases unmatched. In DNA, the CDR3 is TGTGCCAGCAGCTTAGCGCTAGCGGGAGCTGTAGATACGCAGTATTTT. Translated: CASSLALAGAVDTQYF.

This chain joins TRBV29-1 and TRBJ1-4; 8 bases match TRBD1. The V gene's germline CDR1 is SQVTM and CDR2 ANQGSEA. The CDR3 spans 13 residues. Trimming cost V 7 bases and J 8 bases; bases outside gene matches: 9. The CDR3 region is CSATGTGAEKLFF. The CDR3 DNA follows: TGCAGCGCAACCGGGACAGGCGCCGAAAAACTGTTTTTT.

This chain uses TRBV7-3 with TRBJ2-1; 10 bases map to TRBD2. Germline V gene lookup returns CDR1 SGHTA and CDR2 FQGTGA. The CDR3 is made up of 15 amino acids. The trim removed 3 bases at V and 4 bases at J, leaving 3 bases unmatched. The CDR3, as DNA: TGTGCCAGCAGCTTGGCGACTAGCGGGTACAATGAGCAGTTCTTC. Protein product: CASSLATSGYNEQFF.

The chain employs TRBV6-5 and TRBJ2-1, with D possibly TRBD1 on 6 matching bases. The CDR3 is 15 amino acids. V lost 5 bases and J 0 bases, leaving 11 bases between the germline ends. Germline CDR1 MNHEY, CDR2 SVGAGI. CDR3 nucleotides: TGTGCCAGCAGTCGTGGACAGCCCTCCTACAATGAGCAGTTCTTC. Protein: CASSRGQPSYNEQFF.